Below are 13 T cell receptor beta chains sequenced from a single sample in a study of T cell responses to AZD1222 COVID-19 vaccine. Repertoires were generated with immunoSEQ multiplex PCR, while TCRdb's copy carries only in-frame clones and drops some. The sample consists of 150,000 to 180,000 clones, 90% of them appearing once. Sequenced material: peripheral blood, taken 28 days after the second AZD1222 dose. These receptors all stem from an adult who received the AZD1222 COVID-19 vaccine.

The chain is built from TRBV19 and TRBJ1-5, with 7 positions matching TRBD1. The ends lost 5 bases at V and 2 bases at J; junction bases unmatched: 6. This CDR3 is built from 15 residues. Germline CDR1 is LNHDA and CDR2 is SQIVND (reference sequence). The CDR3 spells CASSSQGSGNQPQHF. The DNA for the CDR3 is TGTGCCAGTAGTTCACAGGGGTCGGGCAATCAGCCCCAGCATTTT.

CDR3 sequence (DNA): TGTGCCAGCAGTGGACAGGGAGGGACTGAAGCTTTCTTT. It codes for CASSGQGGTEAFF. The chain recombines TRBV12-3 or TRBV12-4 with TRBJ1-1; 8 nucleotides agree with TRBD1. The V segment lost 5 bases and the J segment 5 bases; nucleotides outside the gene matches: 4. The CDR3 is 13 residues long.

This chain joins TRBV30 and TRBJ2-7; D not certain. Trimming took off 1 base at V and 2 bases at J, with 12 bases between the two ends. Germline-derived CDR1 and CDR2 are GTSNPN and SVGIG (reference sequence). The CDR3 covers 14 residues. The CDR3 spells CAWSEGSRTYEQYF. CDR3 coding DNA: TGTGCCTGGAGTGAAGGCAGTAGGACCTACGAGCAGTACTTC.

The rearrangement joins TRBV30 to TRBJ2-7, with D perhaps matching TRBD2 (6 bases). Trimming took 0 bases from V and 2 from J, leaving 17 bases between them. The CDR3 is 16 amino acids. Germline-derived CDR1 and CDR2 are GTSNPN and SVGIG (reference sequence). The CDR3 DNA reads TGTGCCTGGAGTGTATTGGGGGGAATCCCCCCCTACGAGCAGTACTTC. Translation gives CAWSVLGGIPPYEQYF. The full variable domain, with the rest looked up from reference TRBV30 and TRBJ2-7, is SQTIHQWPATLVQPVGSPLSLECTVEGTSNPNLYWYRQAAGRGLQLLFYSVGIGQISSEVPQNLSASRPQDRQFILSSKKLLLSDSGFYLCAWSVLGGIPPYEQYFGPGTRLTVT.

The J gene is TRBJ1-5, the V gene TRBV19, with no clear D. Trimming took 5 bases from V and 4 from J, leaving 18 bases between them. CDR1 LNHDA and CDR2 SQIVND come from the germline V gene (reference sequence). The length of the CDR3 is 16 residues. The CDR3 here is CASSPPEWAGNQPQHF. The CDR3 DNA is TGTGCCAGTAGTCCCCCTGAGTGGGCGGGAAATCAGCCCCAGCATTTT.

The gene calls are TRBV6-5 and TRBJ2-4; 11 nucleotides match TRBD2. Germline CDR1 reads MNHEY; CDR2 reads SVGAGI. After removal of 6 bases from V and 9 bases from J, the junction contained 10 bases not matched to a gene. The CDR3 contains 15 residues. CDR3 DNA: TGTGCCAGCAGACCGGCTAGCGGGGGGTTAGGCATTCAGTACTTC. Amino acids: CASRPASGGLGIQYF.

This clone was found once. V usage is TRBV5-1 and J usage is TRBJ2-7, with 7 bases lining up with TRBD1. The CDR3 is 14 amino acids. The J segment lost 2 bases and the V segment lost 5 bases, leaving 7 bases of the junction unmatched. CDR1 is SGHRS and CDR2 is YFSETQ in the germline V gene. The DNA of the CDR3 is TGCGCCAGCAGACAACGACAGGGCGCCTACGAGCAGTACTTC. This gives the protein CASRQRQGAYEQYF.

The chain uses TRBV11-2 and TRBJ2-1, with a tentative D call TRBD2 (6 bases). Germline V gene lookup returns CDR1 SGHAT and CDR2 FQNNGV. Trimming stripped 7 bases from V and 0 bases from J, with 16 bases between. The CDR3 consists of 16 residues. Here the CDR3 reads CASTDRGLGSYNEQFF. CDR3 nucleotide sequence: TGTGCCAGCACCGATCGGGGACTCGGCTCCTACAATGAGCAGTTCTTC. Full variable domain (outside the CDR3, taken from reference TRBV11-2 and TRBJ2-1): EAGVAQSPRYKIIEKRQSVAFWCNPISGHATLYWYQQILGQGPKLLIQFQNNGVVDDSQLPKDRFSAERLKGVDSTLKIQPAKLEDSAVYLCASTDRGLGSYNEQFFGPGTRLTVL.

The V call is TRBV6-5, the J call TRBJ2-3; D might be TRBD2 (6 bases). Germline V gene data show CDR1 as MNHEY and CDR2 as SVGAGI. The CDR3 runs 14 residues. V was pared by 7 bases and J by 0 bases, with 11 bases between. The CDR3 region is CASKGGVSTDTQYF. Here the CDR3 DNA reads TGTGCCAGCAAGGGCGGGGTTAGCACAGATACGCAGTATTTT.

There are a few counts of this clone. This chain uses TRBV12-3 or TRBV12-4 with TRBJ1-5; possibly TRBD1 for D (5 bases). CDR3 length equals 13 residues. The V and J ends lost 8 bases and 7 bases respectively, with 15 bases between them. CDR3 in DNA: TGTGCCAGCTCTAGGGCGGGGCAGCAGCCCCAGCATTTT. The encoded protein is CASSRAGQQPQHF.

CDR3 nucleotides: TGTGCCAGCATCCGGGACAGGAACACCGGGGAGCTGTTTTTT. It translates to CASIRDRNTGELFF. The rearrangement uses TRBV2 and TRBJ2-2; TRBD1 agrees at 7 bases. Per the germline V gene, CDR1 is SNHLY and CDR2 is FYNNEI. This CDR3 has 14 amino acids. V dropped 7 bases and J dropped 1; count of bases not matched to a gene: 3.

J is TRBJ1-5 and V is TRBV2; perhaps TRBD1 as D (5 bases). This CDR3 spans 14 amino acids. Germline assignment: CDR1 SNHLY and CDR2 FYNNEI. Trimming cost V 8 bases and J 7 bases, with 18 bases left between them. The DNA of the CDR3 is TGTGCCAGCGGGGGGGGGTACCGGGTCCAGCCCCAGCATTTT. Residues: CASGGGYRVQPQHF.

The V and J genes are TRBV6-5 and TRBJ1-2, with unresolved D. V lost 0 bases and J lost 7, with 9 bases in between. Germline CDR1 is MNHEY and CDR2 is SVGAGI. The CDR3 has 13 amino acids. CDR3 nucleotide sequence: TGTGCCAGCAGTTACTCGATTGAGGGTGGCTACACCTTC. This encodes CASSYSIEGGYTF.